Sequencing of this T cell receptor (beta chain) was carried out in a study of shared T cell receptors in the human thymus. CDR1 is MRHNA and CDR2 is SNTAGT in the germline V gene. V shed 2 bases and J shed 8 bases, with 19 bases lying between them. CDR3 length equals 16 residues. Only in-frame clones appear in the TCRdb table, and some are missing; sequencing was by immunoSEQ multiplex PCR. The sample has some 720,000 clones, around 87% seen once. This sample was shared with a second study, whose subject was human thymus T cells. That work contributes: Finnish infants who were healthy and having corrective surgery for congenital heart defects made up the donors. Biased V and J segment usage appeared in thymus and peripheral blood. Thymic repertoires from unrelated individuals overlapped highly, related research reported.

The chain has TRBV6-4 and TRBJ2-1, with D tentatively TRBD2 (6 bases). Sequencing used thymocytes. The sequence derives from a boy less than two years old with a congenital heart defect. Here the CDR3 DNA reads TGTGCCAGCAGTGACCTCCGTGGACCGGGGGTCCATGAGCAGTTCTTC. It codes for CASSDLRGPGVHEQFF.